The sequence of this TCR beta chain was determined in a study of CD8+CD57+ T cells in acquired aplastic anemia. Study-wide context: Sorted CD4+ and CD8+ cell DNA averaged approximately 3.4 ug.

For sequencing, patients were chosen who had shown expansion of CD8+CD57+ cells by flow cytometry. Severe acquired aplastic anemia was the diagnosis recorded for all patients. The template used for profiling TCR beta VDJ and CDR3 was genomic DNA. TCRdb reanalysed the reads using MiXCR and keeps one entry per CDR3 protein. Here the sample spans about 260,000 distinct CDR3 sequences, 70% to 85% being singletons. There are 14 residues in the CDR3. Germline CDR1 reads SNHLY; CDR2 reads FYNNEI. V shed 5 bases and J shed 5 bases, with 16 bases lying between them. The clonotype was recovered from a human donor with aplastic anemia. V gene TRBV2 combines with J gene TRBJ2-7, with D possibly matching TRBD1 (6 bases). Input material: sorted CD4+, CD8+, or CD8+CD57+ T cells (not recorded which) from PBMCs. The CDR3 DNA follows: TGTGCCAGCAGTCTGACAGCGTGGGACAACGAGCAGTACTTC. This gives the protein CASSLTAWDNEQYF.